These 31 T cell receptor beta chains were sequenced from one sample in a study of blood T cell repertoires in COVID-19. Generated by immunoSEQ multiplex PCR, the TCRdb table keeps only in-frame clones and is missing some. The sample shows 200,000 to 250,000 clones, 85% to 90% of them seen only once. Source material: PBMCs or T cells enriched from blood (not recorded which). The source of these receptors is a woman under 30 in a cohort exposed to, infected with or recovered from COVID-19 (not recorded which).

This chain joins TRBV19 and TRBJ1-5, with a weak D call TRBD1 (5 bases). The V gene's germline CDR1 is LNHDA and CDR2 SQIVND (reference sequence). The ends were cut back, 3 bases at V and 7 bases at J, with 10 bases in the middle. This CDR3 has 13 residues. Here the CDR3 DNA reads TGTGCCAGTAGTATCTTGGGGCAACAGCCCCAGCATTTT. It specifies CASSILGQQPQHF.

V and J are TRBV6-2 or TRBV6-3 and TRBJ2-5; D is unclear. Per the germline V gene, CDR1 is MNHEY and CDR2 is SVGEGT. This CDR3 has 14 amino acids. Trimming left V 2 bases short and J 2 bases short, with 9 bases between. The CDR3 is CASSYKAKQETQYF. The CDR3 DNA follows: TGTGCCAGCAGTTACAAAGCTAAACAAGAGACCCAGTACTTC.

The CDR3 DNA is TGCAGCGTTGACGGAGTACAGGGTTTGGATGAGCAGTTCTTC. Its translation is CSVDGVQGLDEQFF. The V gene is TRBV29-1, the J gene TRBJ2-1, with D possibly TRBD1 on 6 matching bases. Trimming removed 3 bases from V and 8 bases from J, with 17 bases in between. CDR1 and CDR2 (germline): SQVTM, ANQGSEA. CDR3 length: 14 residues.

The chain joins TRBV3-1 (or the pseudogene TRBV3-2) to TRBJ1-4; D unresolved. Trimming took off 1 base at V and 1 base at J, with 7 bases between the two ends. In germline, CDR1 is LGHDT, CDR2 YNNKEL (reference sequence). This CDR3 spans 15 amino acids. The CDR3, as DNA: TGTGCCAGCAGCCAAGTGTTCGGAACTAATGAAAAACTGTTTTTT. Translation: CASSQVFGTNEKLFF.

V is TRBV5-4 and J is TRBJ2-1; 8 bases agree with TRBD2. V trimming: 4 bases; J trimming: 4 bases; junction bases outside the gene matches: 4. The V gene's germline CDR1 is SGHNT and CDR2 YYREEE (reference sequence). CDR3 length equals 14 residues. CDR3 protein: CASSVAGIYNEQFF. CDR3 DNA: TGTGCCAGCAGCGTAGCGGGAATATACAATGAGCAGTTCTTC.

A remark on this clone: Other DNA sequences from this sample encode an identical CDR3 as well. This chain joins TRBV13 and TRBJ1-1, with 11 nucleotides matching TRBD1. The CDR3 loop spans 16 amino acids. After removal of 5 bases from V and 0 bases from J, the junction contained 5 bases not matched to a gene. From germline, CDR1 is PRHDT and CDR2 FYEKMQ (reference sequence). This chain's CDR3 is CASSIGQGAMNTEAFF. CDR3 DNA sequence: TGTGCCAGCAGCATTGGACAGGGGGCTATGAACACTGAAGCTTTCTTT.

The gene calls are TRBV24-1 and TRBJ1-2, with unresolved D. Germline assignment: CDR1 KGHDR and CDR2 SFDVKD. The CDR3 has 14 residues. Trimming stripped 6 bases from V and 2 bases from J, with 12 bases between. The CDR3 sequence is CATSHPSGNYGYTF. The CDR3 DNA is TGTGCCACCAGTCATCCCTCGGGGAACTATGGCTACACCTTC.

This chain joins TRBV5-1 and TRBJ2-3; 8 bases match TRBD2. The CDR3 runs 15 residues. Trimming cost V 2 bases and J 2 bases; bases outside gene matches: 4. Germline V CDR1 and CDR2: SGHRS, YFSETQ. Here the CDR3 reads CASSLAGVFTDTQYF. The CDR3 DNA is TGCGCCAGCAGCTTAGCGGGGGTTTTCACAGATACGCAGTATTTT.

As concerns this clone: The same CDR3 arises from other DNA sequences in this sample as well. The rearrangement links TRBV18 to TRBJ1-1; 9 bases agree with TRBD1. Looked up from germline, CDR1 is KGHSH and CDR2 is LQKENI. Germline trimming cut 3 bases from V and 5 bases from J; bases unmatched to any gene: 4. This CDR3 is built from 14 residues. The CDR3 nucleotides are TGTGCCAGCTCACCCGACAGGGGGGGGACTGAAGCTTTCTTT. It is translated as CASSPDRGGTEAFF.

The chain joins TRBV3-1 (or the pseudogene TRBV3-2) to TRBJ2-1, with 7 positions matching TRBD2. Germline CDR1 is LGHDT and CDR2 is YNNKEL (reference sequence). V gave up 4 bases and J gave up 6 bases; unmatched junction bases: 9. This CDR3 contains 15 residues. CDR3 sequence (DNA): TGTGCCAGCAGCCTTATAATAGCGGGTATCAATGAGCAGTTCTTC. Protein product: CASSLIIAGINEQFF.

The chain links TRBV11-2 to TRBJ2-6; the D gene is possibly TRBD1 (6 bases). This CDR3 is built from 18 residues. CDR1 and CDR2 (germline): SGHAT, FQNNGV. V was cut by 5 bases and J by 4 bases, with 21 bases left in between. CDR3 sequence reads: CASSPTLGGQLGANVLTF. CDR3 bases: TGTGCCAGCAGCCCAACGTTAGGAGGACAGTTAGGGGCCAACGTCCTGACTTTC.

The DNA for the CDR3 is TGTGCCAGCAGCTACACAGGGGGCCTGGGAGAAAAACTGTTTTTT. Amino acids: CASSYTGGLGEKLFF. The chain uses TRBV7-9 and TRBJ1-4; 9 bases match TRBD1. CDR1 is SEHNR and CDR2 is FQNEAQ in the germline V gene (reference sequence). The ends lost 4 bases at V and 8 bases at J; junction bases unmatched: 8. The CDR3 totals 15 residues.

This chain links TRBV23-1 with TRBJ2-3, with D tentatively TRBD1 (5 bases). TRBV23-1 is identified as an open reading frame with a role that is uncertain. The V end lost 2 bases, the J end lost 7 bases, and 19 bases lay between the germline ends. This CDR3 spans 16 amino acids. Here the CDR3 reads CASSQTNRQLFYTQYF. For the CDR3, the DNA is TGCGCCAGCAGTCAAACGAACAGGCAACTCTTCTATACGCAGTATTTT.

The rearrangement links TRBV6-1 to TRBJ1-6; D gene uncertain. V lost 1 base to trimming and J lost 10 bases, with 8 bases between them. There are 13 residues in the CDR3. Germline V gives CDR1 MNHNS, CDR2 SASEGT. For the CDR3, the DNA is TGTGCCAGCAGTGAAGGGCGGGAATCACCCCTCCACTTT. As protein: CASSEGRESPLHF.

The V call is TRBV29-1, the J call TRBJ2-7, with D perhaps matching TRBD2 (6 bases). The CDR3 length is 13 residues. Germline lookup yields CDR1 SQVTM and CDR2 ANQGSEA. V was shortened by 3 bases and J by 5 bases, with 14 bases between the two germline ends. The CDR3 DNA reads TGCAGCGTTGATACAGGACGGAGGGACGAGCAGTACTTC. Its translation: CSVDTGRRDEQYF.

The V and J genes are TRBV19 and TRBJ1-2; weak D call: TRBD1 (6 bases). The V and J ends lost 5 bases and 3 bases respectively, with 16 bases between them. Germline values: CDR1 LNHDA, CDR2 SQIVND (reference sequence). The CDR3 is made up of 15 amino acids. This CDR3 is CASSSFRGRDYGYTF. CDR3 nucleotide sequence: TGTGCCAGTAGTTCCTTCAGGGGACGGGACTATGGCTACACCTTC.

In its sample, this clone was seen a few times. V and J are TRBV19 and TRBJ2-2, with 7 bases lining up with TRBD1. Losses at the gene ends were 1 base for V and 7 bases for J; bases not matched to a gene: 6. The CDR3 consists of 15 residues. Germline loops: CDR1 LNHDA, CDR2 SQIVND (reference sequence). CDR3 DNA sequence: TGTGCCAGTAGTATAGGCGCAGGGGGAATCGGGGAGCTGTTTTTT. This encodes CASSIGAGGIGELFF.

The V call is TRBV2, the J call TRBJ2-1; 7 bases align to TRBD1. The CDR3 is 16 residues long. Germline V CDR1 and CDR2: SNHLY, FYNNEI. V shed 4 bases, J shed 0 bases, and the junction held 6 bases outside the gene matches. CDR3 region: CASSGPGQSSYNEQFF. The CDR3 DNA reads TGTGCCAGCAGTGGGCCGGGACAGAGCTCCTACAATGAGCAGTTCTTC.

The chain links TRBV19 to TRBJ2-5; no definite D call. This CDR3 is built from 14 residues. Trimming left V 3 bases short and J 4 bases short, with 12 bases between. Looked up from germline, CDR1 is LNHDA and CDR2 is SQIVND (reference sequence). The CDR3 DNA reads as TGTGCCAGTAGTATTTCCACACAGTCAGAGACCCAGTACTTC. It yields the protein CASSISTQSETQYF.

The chain recombines TRBV18 with TRBJ2-7; 7 positions match TRBD1. V trimming: 0 bases; J trimming: 3 bases; junction bases outside the gene matches: 5. The germline CDR1 and CDR2 sequences are KGHSH and LQKENI. There are 15 residues in the CDR3. The CDR3 spells CASSPPQGLIYEQYF. The CDR3 bases are TGTGCCAGCTCACCACCACAGGGGCTAATCTACGAGCAGTACTTC.

The chain joins TRBV5-5 to TRBJ2-1, with TRBD2 matching over 12 bases. Trimming took 4 bases from V and 9 from J; bases not matched to a gene: 11. The CDR3 extends over 16 amino acids. CDR1 is SGHKS and CDR2 is YYEKEE in the germline V gene (reference sequence). This CDR3 reads CASSAGLAGSRGEQFF. DNA for the CDR3: TGTGCCAGCAGCGCCGGACTAGCGGGGTCAAGAGGTGAGCAGTTCTTC.

The CDR3 loop reads CASTARDGANYGYTF. The CDR3 region has the DNA TGTGCCAGCACCGCCCGCGACGGAGCTAACTATGGCTACACCTTC. The chain is built from TRBV6-5 and TRBJ1-2; D gene unclear. The germline V and J ends were trimmed by 7 bases and 0 bases, with 15 bases remaining between them. CDR3 length equals 15 residues. Germline V gene sequence: CDR1 MNHEY, CDR2 SVGAGI.

The V and J genes are TRBV7-9 and TRBJ1-4; unclear D gene. This CDR3 contains 16 residues. Between the trimmed V and J ends, which lost 7 bases and 2 bases, there was a span of 17 bases. Per the germline V gene, CDR1 is SEHNR and CDR2 is FQNEAQ (reference sequence). The CDR3 here is CASTLAGISTNEKLFF. The CDR3 nucleotides are TGTGCCAGCACCCTGGCGGGGATTTCGACTAATGAAAAACTGTTTTTT.

The chain combines TRBV7-3 with TRBJ2-2; D not certain. Germline CDR1 and CDR2: SGHTA and FQGTGA. Deletions cut 5 bases from V and 7 bases from J, with 8 bases between. The CDR3 consists of 12 residues. CDR3: CASSNPSGELFF. CDR3 DNA sequence: TGTGCCAGCAGCAACCCGAGCGGGGAGCTGTTTTTT.

Only one count was recorded for this clone. The chain combines TRBV19 with TRBJ1-3; D is ambiguous. V was cut by 3 bases and J by 0 bases, with 12 bases left in between. The CDR3 is 16 amino acids. The germline V gene has CDR1 LNHDA and CDR2 SQIVND (reference sequence). This chain's CDR3 is CASSIGTRGSGNTIYF. In DNA, the CDR3 is TGTGCCAGTAGTATTGGTACGAGAGGCTCTGGAAACACCATATATTTT.

The chain combines TRBV28 with TRBJ1-2, with 7 positions matching TRBD1. Unmatched junction bases numbered 11, after V lost 6 bases and J lost 4 bases. This CDR3 contains 15 residues. Germline values: CDR1 MDHEN, CDR2 SYDVKM. The CDR3 loop reads CASSRDSQGFYGYTF. CDR3 nucleotide sequence: TGTGCCAGCAGCCGGGACAGCCAGGGGTTCTATGGCTACACCTTC.

This sequence joins TRBV25-1 and TRBJ2-1; 11 bases map to TRBD2. V lost 6 bases, J lost 4 bases, and 5 bases stayed unmatched. The CDR3 loop spans 15 amino acids. Germline V gives CDR1 MGHDK, CDR2 SYGVNS. CDR3 DNA: TGTGCCAGCAGCCTTAGCGGGAGGGCTTACAATGAGCAGTTCTTC. Its translation is CASSLSGRAYNEQFF.

J is TRBJ1-1 and V is TRBV19; 7 bases line up with TRBD1. Germline V lookup: CDR1 LNHDA, CDR2 SQIVND (reference sequence). There are 16 residues in the CDR3. V gave up 2 bases and J gave up 1 base; unmatched junction bases: 7. The CDR3 bases are TGTGCCAGTAGTATACCTCCCGGGACAGAGAACACTGAAGCTTTCTTT. It encodes CASSIPPGTENTEAFF.

The chain joins TRBV6-5 to TRBJ1-5, with TRBD1 as a possible D gene (6 bases). The germline V and J ends were trimmed by 0 bases and 1 base, with 7 bases remaining between them. The CDR3 covers 15 residues. Germline V CDR1 and CDR2: MNHEY, SVGAGI. CDR3 bases: TGTGCCAGCAGTTACTCGCAGGGGAGCAATCAGCCCCAGCATTTT. Its translation is CASSYSQGSNQPQHF.

This chain uses TRBV4-2 with TRBJ1-5, with 8 bases matching TRBD1. The CDR3 has 15 amino acids. CDR1 is LGHNA, CDR2 YNFKEQ, per germline. V was clipped by 1 base and J by 7 bases; unmatched bases: 6. The DNA of the CDR3 is TGTGCCAGCAGCCAAGGACAGGGGTGGGGACAGCCCCAGCATTTT. The encoded protein is CASSQGQGWGQPQHF.

The rearrangement joins TRBV9 to TRBJ2-3; D not certain. The ends were cut back, 0 bases at V and 4 bases at J, with 12 bases in the middle. Germline CDR1 is SGDLS and CDR2 is YYNGEE. This CDR3 contains 15 residues. CDR3 residues: CASSVDGTVPDTQYF. CDR3 sequence (DNA): TGTGCCAGCAGCGTAGATGGTACAGTACCAGATACGCAGTATTTT. The variable domain in full, completed from reference TRBV9 and TRBJ2-3, reads DSGVTQTPKHLITATGQRVTLRCSPRSGDLSVYWYQQSLDQGLQFLIQYYNGEERAKGNILERFSAQQFPDLHSELNLSSLELGDSALYFCASSVDGTVPDTQYFGPGTRLTVL.